One sample yielded the 4 T cell receptor beta chains listed below, sequenced in a study of T cell responses to AZD1222 COVID-19 vaccine. Sequencing was performed with immunoSEQ multiplex PCR; in TCRdb, only in-frame clones are kept and a portion is missing. Counted here are 120,000 or so clones, roughly 92% occurring once; the ten biggest clones make up 2.5%. Sequenced here: peripheral blood, sampled 28 days after the second AZD1222 dose. These receptors were obtained from an adult who received the AZD1222 COVID-19 vaccine.

The chain links TRBV5-1 to TRBJ2-1; 8 bases match TRBD2. This CDR3 has 15 amino acids. Germline CDR1 and CDR2: SGHRS and YFSETQ. The V gene end was trimmed by 0 bases and the J gene end by 8 bases; junction bases not matched to a gene: 7. CDR3 DNA: TGCGCCAGCAGCTTGGCCGCGGGGGGCAGCGATGAGCAGTTCTTC. This codes for CASSLAAGGSDEQFF.

The rearrangement joins TRBV11-2 to TRBJ1-1; no reliable D call. Trimming left V 2 bases short and J 0 bases short, with 10 bases between. This CDR3 comprises 15 residues. Germline CDR1 SGHAT, CDR2 FQNNGV. The DNA of the CDR3 is TGTGCCAGCAGCTTACGTGCACTCATGAACACTGAAGCTTTCTTT. It translates to CASSLRALMNTEAFF.

V and J are TRBV19 and TRBJ2-7; TRBD1 agrees at 7 bases. This CDR3 contains 14 residues. From germline, CDR1 is LNHDA and CDR2 SQIVND (reference sequence). The V segment lost 5 bases and the J segment 1 base; nucleotides outside the gene matches: 5. CDR3 nucleotide sequence: TGTGCCAGTAGTCGAGGGGGCCCTTCCTACGAGCAGTACTTC. It encodes CASSRGGPSYEQYF.

V and J are TRBV5-4 and TRBJ2-1; D gene unclear. This CDR3 contains 13 residues. Trimming removed 2 bases from V and 3 bases from J, with 6 bases in between. CDR1 and CDR2 from the germline V gene are SGHNT and YYREEE (reference sequence). In nucleotides, the CDR3 is TGTGCCAGCAGCTTCGGCAGCTACAATGAGCAGTTCTTC. This encodes CASSFGSYNEQFF.